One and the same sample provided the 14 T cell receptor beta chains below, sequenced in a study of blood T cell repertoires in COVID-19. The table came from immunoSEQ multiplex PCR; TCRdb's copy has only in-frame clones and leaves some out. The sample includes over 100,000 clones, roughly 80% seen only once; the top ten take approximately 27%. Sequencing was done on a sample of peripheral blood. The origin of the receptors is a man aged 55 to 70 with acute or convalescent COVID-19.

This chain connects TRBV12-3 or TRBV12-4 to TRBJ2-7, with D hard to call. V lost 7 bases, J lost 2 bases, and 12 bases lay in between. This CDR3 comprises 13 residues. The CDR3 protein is CASTNAVAYEQYF. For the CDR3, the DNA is TGTGCCAGCACTAACGCGGTGGCCTACGAGCAGTACTTC.

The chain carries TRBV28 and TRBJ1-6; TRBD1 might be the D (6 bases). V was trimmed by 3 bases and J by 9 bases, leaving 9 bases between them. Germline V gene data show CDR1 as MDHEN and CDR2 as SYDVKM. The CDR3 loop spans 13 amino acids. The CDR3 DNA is TGTGCCAGCAGTTTGGCAGGGGCTTCACCCCTCCACTTT. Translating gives CASSLAGASPLHF.

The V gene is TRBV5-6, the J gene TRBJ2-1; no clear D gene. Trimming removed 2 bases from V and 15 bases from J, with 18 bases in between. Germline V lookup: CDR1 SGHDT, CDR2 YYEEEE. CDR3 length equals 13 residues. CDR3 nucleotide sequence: TGTGCCAGCAGCTTAGTAGACTCACTTATGGGGTTCTTC. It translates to CASSLVDSLMGFF.

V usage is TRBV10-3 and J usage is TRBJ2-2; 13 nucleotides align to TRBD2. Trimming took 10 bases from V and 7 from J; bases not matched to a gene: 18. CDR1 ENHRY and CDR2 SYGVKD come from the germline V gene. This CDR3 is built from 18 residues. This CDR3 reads CASRDSQATSGRFGELFF. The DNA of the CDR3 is TGTGCCAGCCGGGACAGCCAAGCGACTAGCGGGAGGTTCGGGGAGCTGTTTTTT.

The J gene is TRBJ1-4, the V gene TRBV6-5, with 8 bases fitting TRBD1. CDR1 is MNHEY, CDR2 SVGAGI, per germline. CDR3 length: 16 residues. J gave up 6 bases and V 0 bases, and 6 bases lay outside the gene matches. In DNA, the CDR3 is TGTGCCAGCAGTTACTCTACGGACAGGGTCCATGAAAAACTGTTTTTT. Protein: CASSYSTDRVHEKLFF.

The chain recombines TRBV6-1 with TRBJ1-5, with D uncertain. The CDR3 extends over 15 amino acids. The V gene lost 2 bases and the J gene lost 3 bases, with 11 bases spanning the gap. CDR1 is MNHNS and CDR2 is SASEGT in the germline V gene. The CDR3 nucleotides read TGTGCCAGCAGTGAAAACCGGGTCCTCAATCAGCCCCAGCATTTT. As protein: CASSENRVLNQPQHF.

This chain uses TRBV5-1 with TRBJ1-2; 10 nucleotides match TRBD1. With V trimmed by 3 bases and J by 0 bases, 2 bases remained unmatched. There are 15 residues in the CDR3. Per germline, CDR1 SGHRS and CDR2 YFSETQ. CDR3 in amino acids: CASSSGQGSNYGYTF. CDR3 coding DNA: TGCGCCAGCAGCTCGGGACAGGGGTCTAACTATGGCTACACCTTC. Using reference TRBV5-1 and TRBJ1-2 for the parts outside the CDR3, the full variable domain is KAGVTQTPRYLIKTRGQQVTLSCSPISGHRSVSWYQQTPGQGLQFLFEYFSETQRNKGNFPGRFSGRQFSNSRSEMNVSTLELGDSALYLCASSSGQGSNYGYTFGSGTRLTVV.

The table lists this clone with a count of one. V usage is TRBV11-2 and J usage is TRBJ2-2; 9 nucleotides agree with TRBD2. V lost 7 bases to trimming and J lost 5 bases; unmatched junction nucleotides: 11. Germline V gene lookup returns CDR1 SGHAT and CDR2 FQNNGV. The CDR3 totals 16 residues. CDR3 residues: CASTRGGRGRTGELFF. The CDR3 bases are TGTGCCAGCACAAGGGGCGGGAGGGGAAGAACCGGGGAGCTGTTTTTT.

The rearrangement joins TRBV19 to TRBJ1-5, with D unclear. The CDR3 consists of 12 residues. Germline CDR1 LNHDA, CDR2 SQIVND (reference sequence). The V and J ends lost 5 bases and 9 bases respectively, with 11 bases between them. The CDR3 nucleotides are TGTGCCAGTAGTCGTCAGGTAGGGCCCCAGCATTTT. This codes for CASSRQVGPQHF.

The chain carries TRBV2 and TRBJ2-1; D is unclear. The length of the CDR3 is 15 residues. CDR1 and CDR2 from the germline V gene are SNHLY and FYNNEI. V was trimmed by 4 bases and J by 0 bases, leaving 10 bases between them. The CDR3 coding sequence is TGTGCCAGCAGTGGAGACAAGAGCTCCTACAATGAGCAGTTCTTC. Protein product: CASSGDKSSYNEQFF.

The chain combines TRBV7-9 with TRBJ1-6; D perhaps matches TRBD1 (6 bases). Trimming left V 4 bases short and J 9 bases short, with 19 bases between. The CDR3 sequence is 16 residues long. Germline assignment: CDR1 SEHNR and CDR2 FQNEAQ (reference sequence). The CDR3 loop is CASSSSITGILSPLHF. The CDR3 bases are TGTGCCAGCAGCTCCTCAATAACAGGGATTCTTTCACCCCTCCACTTT.

The CDR3, as DNA: TGCAGCGTTGAAAACATAGGCCGAGGAGGCTACACCTTC. This sequence encodes CSVENIGRGGYTF. The V and J genes are TRBV29-1 and TRBJ1-2; D is unresolved. Trimming took 2 bases from V and 8 from J, leaving 15 bases between them. CDR3 size: 13 residues. Per the germline V gene, CDR1 is SQVTM and CDR2 is ANQGSEA.

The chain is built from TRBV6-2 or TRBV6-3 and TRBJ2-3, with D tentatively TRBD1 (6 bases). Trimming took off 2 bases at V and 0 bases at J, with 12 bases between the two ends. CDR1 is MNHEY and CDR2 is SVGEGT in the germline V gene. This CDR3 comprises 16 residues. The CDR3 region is CASSYTPGQSTDTQYF. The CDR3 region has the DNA TGTGCCAGCAGTTACACCCCAGGACAGAGCACAGATACGCAGTATTTT.

The CDR3 loop reads CASSVYFYGYTF. In DNA, the CDR3 is TGTGCCAGCTCGGTCTACTTCTATGGCTACACCTTC. The V and J genes are TRBV2 and TRBJ1-2; D unclear. The CDR3 is 12 residues long. V was pared by 8 bases and J by 4 bases, with 11 bases between. Germline V CDR1 and CDR2: SNHLY, FYNNEI. Together with reference TRBV2 and TRBJ1-2, the CDR3 gives the full variable domain: EPEVTQTPSHQVTQMGQEVILRCVPISNHLYFYWYRQILGQKVEFLVSFYNNEISEKSEIFDDQFSVERPDGSNFTLKIRSTKLEDSAMYFCASSVYFYGYTFGSGTRLTVV.